The sample holds one count of the clone carrying this T cell receptor (beta chain). Antigen: not known. Trimming took 1 base from V and 1 from J, leaving 18 bases between them. Germline V gives CDR1 SGHVS, CDR2 FQNEAQ. This CDR3 is built from 18 residues. Sorted populations were all over 98% pure. The sample originates from a study of beta chain features in type 1 diabetes. For the study at large: In age, gender and cell yields, patients were similar to healthy donors. Whole-study results and caveats: Patients with type 1 diabetes carried fewer insertions and had more deletions at their VDJ junctions.

Expressed TCRB transcripts got sequenced, as all isolated RNA was reverse transcribed. Sequencing used immunoSEQ multiplex PCR; TCRdb keeps in-frame clones, though not all of them. The sample has nearly 350,000 clones; around 7.6% are singletons. Sequencing used central memory CD4+ T cells from blood. The gene calls are TRBV7-8 and TRBJ2-3, with D perhaps TRBD1 (5 bases). The TCR was taken from a woman aged 18 to 35 in good health. The CDR3 DNA follows: TGTGCCAGCAGCTTAGTGGTGGGGCTAGTAGGCGGCACAGATACGCAGTATTTT. Amino acids: CASSLVVGLVGGTDTQYF.